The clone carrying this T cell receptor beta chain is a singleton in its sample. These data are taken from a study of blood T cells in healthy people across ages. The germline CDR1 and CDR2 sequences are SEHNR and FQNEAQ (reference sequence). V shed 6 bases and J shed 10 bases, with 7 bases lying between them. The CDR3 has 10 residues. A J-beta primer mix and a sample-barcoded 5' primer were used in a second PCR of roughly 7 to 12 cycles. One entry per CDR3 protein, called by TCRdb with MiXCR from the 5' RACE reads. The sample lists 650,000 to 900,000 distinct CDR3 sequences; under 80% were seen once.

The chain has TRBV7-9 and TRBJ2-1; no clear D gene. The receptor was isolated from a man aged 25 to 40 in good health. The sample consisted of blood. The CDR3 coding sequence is TGTGCCAGCAGTTCCAGAGAGCAGTTCTTC. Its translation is CASSSREQFF.